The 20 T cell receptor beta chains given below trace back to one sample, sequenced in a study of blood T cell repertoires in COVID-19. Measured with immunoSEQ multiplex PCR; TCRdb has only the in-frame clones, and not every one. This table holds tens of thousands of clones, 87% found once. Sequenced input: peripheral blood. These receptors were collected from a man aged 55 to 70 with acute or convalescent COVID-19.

The CDR3 sequence: CASTRGGQGAVKLFF. In nucleotides, the CDR3 is TGTGCCAGTACCCGCGGTGGACAGGGGGCCGTAAAACTGTTTTTT. V gene TRBV19 combines with J gene TRBJ1-4, with TRBD1 identical over 11 bases. Germline CDR1 LNHDA, CDR2 SQIVND (reference sequence). CDR3 length equals 15 residues. With V trimmed by 7 bases and J by 10 bases, 11 bases remained unmatched.

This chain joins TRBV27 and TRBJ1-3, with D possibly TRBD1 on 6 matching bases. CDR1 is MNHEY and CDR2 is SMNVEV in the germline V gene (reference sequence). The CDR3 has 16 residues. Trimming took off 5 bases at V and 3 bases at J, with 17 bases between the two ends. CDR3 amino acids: CASSTHPGGGGNTIYF. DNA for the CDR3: TGTGCCAGCAGTACCCACCCGGGGGGCGGTGGAAACACCATATATTTT.

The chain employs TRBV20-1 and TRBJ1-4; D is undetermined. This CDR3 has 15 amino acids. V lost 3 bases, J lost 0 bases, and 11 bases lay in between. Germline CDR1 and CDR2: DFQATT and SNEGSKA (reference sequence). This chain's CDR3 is CSASFGISTNEKLFF. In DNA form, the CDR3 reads TGCAGTGCTAGTTTCGGGATTTCAACTAATGAAAAACTGTTTTTT.

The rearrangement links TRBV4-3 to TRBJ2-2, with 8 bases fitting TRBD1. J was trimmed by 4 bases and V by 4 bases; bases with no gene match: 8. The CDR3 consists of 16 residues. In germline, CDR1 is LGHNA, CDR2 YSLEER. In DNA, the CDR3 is TGCGCCAGCAGCCCCATAGACAGGGGTGGCACCGGGGAGCTGTTTTTT. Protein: CASSPIDRGGTGELFF.

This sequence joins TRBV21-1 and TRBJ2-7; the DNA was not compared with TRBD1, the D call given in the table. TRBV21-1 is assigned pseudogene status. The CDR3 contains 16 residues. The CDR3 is CASSNPPGQGSYEQYF. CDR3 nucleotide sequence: TGTGCCAGCAGCAACCCCCCGGGACAGGGATCCTACGAGCAGTACTTC.

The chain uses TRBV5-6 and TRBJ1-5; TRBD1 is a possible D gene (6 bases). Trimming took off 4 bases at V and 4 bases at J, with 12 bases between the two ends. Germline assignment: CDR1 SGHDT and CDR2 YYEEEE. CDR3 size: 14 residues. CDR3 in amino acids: CASSHGQLNQPQHF. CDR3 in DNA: TGTGCCAGCAGCCATGGACAGTTAAATCAGCCCCAGCATTTT.

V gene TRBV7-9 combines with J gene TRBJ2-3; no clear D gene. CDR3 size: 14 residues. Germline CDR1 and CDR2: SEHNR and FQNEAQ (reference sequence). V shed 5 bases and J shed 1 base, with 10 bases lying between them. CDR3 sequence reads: CASSPSTGTDTQYF. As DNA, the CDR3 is TGTGCCAGCAGCCCAAGCACAGGCACAGATACGCAGTATTTT.

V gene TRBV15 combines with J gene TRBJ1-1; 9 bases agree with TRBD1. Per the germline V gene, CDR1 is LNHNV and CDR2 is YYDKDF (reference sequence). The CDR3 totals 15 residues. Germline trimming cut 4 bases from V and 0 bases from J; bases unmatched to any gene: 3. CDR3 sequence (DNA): TGTGCCACCAGCACCGGACAGGGGATGAACACTGAAGCTTTCTTT. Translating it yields CATSTGQGMNTEAFF.

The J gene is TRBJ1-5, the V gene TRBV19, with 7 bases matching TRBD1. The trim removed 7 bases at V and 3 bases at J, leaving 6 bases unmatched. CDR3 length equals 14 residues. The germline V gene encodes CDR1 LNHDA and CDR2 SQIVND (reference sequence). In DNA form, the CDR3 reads TGTGCCAGTAAGACGACAGGGTTCAATCAGCCCCAGCATTTT. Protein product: CASKTTGFNQPQHF.

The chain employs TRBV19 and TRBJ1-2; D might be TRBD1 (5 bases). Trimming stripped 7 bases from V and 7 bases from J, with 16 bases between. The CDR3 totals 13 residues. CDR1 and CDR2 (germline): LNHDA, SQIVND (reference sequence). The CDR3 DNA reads TGTGCCAGTAACCCCAGCTCAGGGTTTGGCTACACCTTC. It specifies CASNPSSGFGYTF.

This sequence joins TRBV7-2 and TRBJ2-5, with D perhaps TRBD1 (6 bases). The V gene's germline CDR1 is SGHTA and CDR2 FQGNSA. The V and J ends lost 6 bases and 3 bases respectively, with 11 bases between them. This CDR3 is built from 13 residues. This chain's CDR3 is CASSTGLEETQYF. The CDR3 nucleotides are TGTGCCAGCAGTACAGGGTTGGAAGAGACCCAGTACTTC.

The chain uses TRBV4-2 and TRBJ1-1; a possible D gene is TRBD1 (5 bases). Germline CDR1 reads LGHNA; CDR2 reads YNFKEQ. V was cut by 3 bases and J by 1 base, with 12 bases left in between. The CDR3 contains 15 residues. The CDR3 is CASSQTTVKNTEAFF. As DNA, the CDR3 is TGTGCCAGCAGCCAGACGACAGTGAAGAACACTGAAGCTTTCTTT.

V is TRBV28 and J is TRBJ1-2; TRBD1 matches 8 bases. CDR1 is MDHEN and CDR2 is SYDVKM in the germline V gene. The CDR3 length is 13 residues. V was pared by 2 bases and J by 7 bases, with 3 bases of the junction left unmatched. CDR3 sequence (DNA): TGTGCCAGCAGTTTACAGGGGGCAGGTGGCTACACCTTC. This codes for CASSLQGAGGYTF.

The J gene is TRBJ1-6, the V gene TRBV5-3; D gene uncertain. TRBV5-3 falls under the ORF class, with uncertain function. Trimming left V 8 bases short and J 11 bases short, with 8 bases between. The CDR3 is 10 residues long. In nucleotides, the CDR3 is TGTGCCAGGGGCAATCCACCCCTCCACTTT. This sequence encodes CARGNPPLHF.

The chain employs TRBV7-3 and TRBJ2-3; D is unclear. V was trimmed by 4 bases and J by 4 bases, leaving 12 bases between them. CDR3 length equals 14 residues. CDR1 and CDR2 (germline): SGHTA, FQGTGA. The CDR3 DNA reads TGTGCCAGCAGCTCCAGGTGGTTCCCAGATACGCAGTATTTT. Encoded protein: CASSSRWFPDTQYF.

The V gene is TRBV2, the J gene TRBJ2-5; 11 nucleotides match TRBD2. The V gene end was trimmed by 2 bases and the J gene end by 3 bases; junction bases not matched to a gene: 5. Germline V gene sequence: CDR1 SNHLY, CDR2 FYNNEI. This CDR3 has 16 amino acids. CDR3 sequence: CASSEFVAGGEETQYF. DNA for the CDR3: TGTGCCAGCAGTGAATTCGTAGCGGGGGGGGAAGAGACCCAGTACTTC.

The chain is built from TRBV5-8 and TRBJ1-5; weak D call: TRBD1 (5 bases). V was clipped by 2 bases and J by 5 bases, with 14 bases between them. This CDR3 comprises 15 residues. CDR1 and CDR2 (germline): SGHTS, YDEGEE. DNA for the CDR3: TGTGCCAGCAGCTTCCGCGGGGAAGGGGATCAGCCCCAGCATTTT. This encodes CASSFRGEGDQPQHF.

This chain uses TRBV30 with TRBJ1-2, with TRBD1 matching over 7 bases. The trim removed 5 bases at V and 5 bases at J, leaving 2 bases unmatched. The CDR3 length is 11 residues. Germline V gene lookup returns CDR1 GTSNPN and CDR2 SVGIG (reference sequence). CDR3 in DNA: TGTGCCTGGCTCAGGGGGTATGGCTACACCTTC. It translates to CAWLRGYGYTF.

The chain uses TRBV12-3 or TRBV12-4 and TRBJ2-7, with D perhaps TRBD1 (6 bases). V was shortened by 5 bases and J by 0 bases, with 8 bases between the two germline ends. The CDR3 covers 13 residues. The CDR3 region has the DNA TGTGCCAGCAGTGGGGACACCTCCTACGAGCAGTACTTC. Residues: CASSGDTSYEQYF.

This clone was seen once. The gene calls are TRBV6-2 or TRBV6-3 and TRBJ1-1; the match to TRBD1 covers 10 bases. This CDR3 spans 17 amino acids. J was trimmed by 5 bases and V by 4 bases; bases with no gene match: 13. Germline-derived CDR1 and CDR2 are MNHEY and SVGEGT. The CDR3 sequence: CASSFTGTGDYWTEAFF. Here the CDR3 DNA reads TGTGCCAGCAGTTTTACCGGGACAGGGGATTATTGGACTGAAGCTTTCTTT.